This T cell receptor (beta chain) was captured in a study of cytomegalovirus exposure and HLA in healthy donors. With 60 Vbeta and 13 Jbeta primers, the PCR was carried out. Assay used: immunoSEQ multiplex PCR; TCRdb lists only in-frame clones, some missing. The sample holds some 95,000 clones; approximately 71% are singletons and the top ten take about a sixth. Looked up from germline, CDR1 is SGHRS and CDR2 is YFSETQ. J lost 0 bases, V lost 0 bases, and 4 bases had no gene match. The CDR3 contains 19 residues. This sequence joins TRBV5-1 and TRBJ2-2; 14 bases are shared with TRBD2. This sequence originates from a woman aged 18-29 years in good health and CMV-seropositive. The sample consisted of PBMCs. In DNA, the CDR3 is TGCGCCAGCAGCTTGGGTCGGGGACTAGCGGGAGCGAACACCGGGGAGCTGTTTTTT. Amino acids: CASSLGRGLAGANTGELFF.